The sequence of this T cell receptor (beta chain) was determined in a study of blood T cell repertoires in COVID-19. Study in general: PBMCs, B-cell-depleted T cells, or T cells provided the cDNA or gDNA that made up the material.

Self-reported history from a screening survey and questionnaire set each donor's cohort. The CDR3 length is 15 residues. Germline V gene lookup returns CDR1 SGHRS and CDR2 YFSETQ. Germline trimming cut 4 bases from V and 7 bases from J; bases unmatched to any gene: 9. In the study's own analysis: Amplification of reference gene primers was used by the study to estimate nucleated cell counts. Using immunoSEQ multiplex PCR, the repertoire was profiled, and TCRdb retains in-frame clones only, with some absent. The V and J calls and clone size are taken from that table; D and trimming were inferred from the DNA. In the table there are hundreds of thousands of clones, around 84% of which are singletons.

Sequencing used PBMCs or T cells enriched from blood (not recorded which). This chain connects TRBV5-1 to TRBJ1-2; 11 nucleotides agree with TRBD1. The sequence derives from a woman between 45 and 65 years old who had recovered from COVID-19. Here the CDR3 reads CASSPGTGGLRGYTF. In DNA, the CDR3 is TGCGCCAGCAGCCCAGGGACAGGGGGGTTGCGTGGCTACACCTTC.